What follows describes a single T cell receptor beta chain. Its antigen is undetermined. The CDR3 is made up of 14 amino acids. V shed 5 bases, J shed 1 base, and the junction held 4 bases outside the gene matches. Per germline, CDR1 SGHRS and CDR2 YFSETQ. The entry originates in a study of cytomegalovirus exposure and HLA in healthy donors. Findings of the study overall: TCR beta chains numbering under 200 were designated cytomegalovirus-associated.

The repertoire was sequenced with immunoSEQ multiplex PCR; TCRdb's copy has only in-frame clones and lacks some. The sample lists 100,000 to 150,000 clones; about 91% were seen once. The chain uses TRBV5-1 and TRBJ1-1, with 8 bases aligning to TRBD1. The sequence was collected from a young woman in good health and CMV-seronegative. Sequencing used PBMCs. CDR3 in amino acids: CASSPGQENTEAFF. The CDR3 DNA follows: TGCGCCAGCAGTCCGGGACAGGAGAACACTGAAGCTTTCTTT.